A selection of T cell receptor beta chains follows, all from one sample in a study of CD8+ T cells in alopecia areata. The data were produced by immunoSEQ multiplex PCR, yet TCRdb's version contains in-frame clones alone and is incomplete. The table lists roughly 120,000 clones, approximately 54% of them singletons. The sequenced sample was CD8+ T cells sorted from blood, obtained at week 24, from a patient treated with tofacitinib. Receptors originate from a human donor with alopecia areata. Each CDR3 is given with its conserved first and last residue. D genes are given only for firm matches.

D: TRBD1
V: TRBV6-5
CDR3: CASSYSTGVDGYTF

D: .
V: TRBV7-9
CDR3: CASSLTGVYNEQFF

D: .
V: TRBV7-6
CDR3: CASSLEGLSEKLFF

D: .
V: TRBV5-6
CDR3: CASSPGALEQYF

D: .
V: TRBV5-6
CDR3: CASSELGENTEAFF

D: .
V: TRBV15
CDR3: CATSRVNRGTQPQHF

D: .
V: TRBV4-2
CDR3: CASSQDLGTVSYEQYF

D: TRBD1
V: TRBV4-3
CDR3: CASSQTDRGDTGELFF

D: .
V: TRBV7-2
CDR3: CASSYWDEAYEQYF

D: TRBD1
V: TRBV4-1
CDR3: CASSQRDRGTEAFF

D: .
V: TRBV11-2
CDR3: CASSPGGPDWETQYF

D: .
V: TRBV27
CDR3: CASSSGAGYIQPQHF

D: TRBD1
V: TRBV5-4
CDR3: CASSWDRSNEQYF

D: TRBD1
V: TRBV27
CDR3: CASSFGPGQVNTEAFF

D: .
V: TRBV2
CDR3: CARRTEQETQYF

D: .
V: TRBV7-9
CDR3: CASSLGGENTEAFF

D: TRBD1
V: TRBV10-3
CDR3: CAIRGDSHTEAFF

D: .
V: TRBV6-5
CDR3: CASSYFEGDTEAFF

D: TRBD1
V: TRBV29-1
CDR3: CSVWDSFYEQYF

D: .
V: TRBV29-1
CDR3: CSVEIGTPAYEQYF

D: .
V: TRBV9
CDR3: CASSPRRTRDTQYF

D: TRBD2
V: TRBV7-6
CDR3: CASSIQAGVDYNEQFF

D: .
V: TRBV14
CDR3: CASSQGWLSRGRRDGYTF

D: TRBD2
V: TRBV11-2
CDR3: CASVAGTYEQYF

D: .
V: TRBV15
CDR3: CATSLRGYEQYF

D: .
V: TRBV5-1
CDR3: CASSPGIGTDSYEQYF

D: .
V: TRBV30
CDR3: CAWHTGVGETQYF

D: .
V: TRBV12-5
CDR3: CASASDYDSYQETQYF

D: .
V: TRBV20-1
CDR3: CSVNSGPEAFF

D: .
V: TRBV6-1
CDR3: CASSEILHGEGNQPQHF

D: .
V: TRBV7-9
CDR3: CASSLVTDNQPQHF

D: TRBD1
V: TRBV5-4
CDR3: CASSLGQGGAFF

D: .
V: TRBV27
CDR3: CASSPTDMNTEAFF

D: .
V: TRBV27
CDR3: CASSLSWGSTDTQYF

D: .
V: TRBV5-6
CDR3: CASNDLGEGAKNIQYF

D: .
V: TRBV7-9
CDR3: CASSHPGYGYTF

D: TRBD1
V: TRBV5-6
CDR3: CASSLGGGGQPQHF

D: .
V: TRBV4-3
CDR3: CASSPAEVGYEQYF

D: TRBD2
V: TRBV7-8
CDR3: CASSSLAGEYNEQFF

D: .
V: TRBV29-1
CDR3: CSVEEVAAGGYEQYF

D: .
V: TRBV25-1
CDR3: CASSDGLRRGYTF